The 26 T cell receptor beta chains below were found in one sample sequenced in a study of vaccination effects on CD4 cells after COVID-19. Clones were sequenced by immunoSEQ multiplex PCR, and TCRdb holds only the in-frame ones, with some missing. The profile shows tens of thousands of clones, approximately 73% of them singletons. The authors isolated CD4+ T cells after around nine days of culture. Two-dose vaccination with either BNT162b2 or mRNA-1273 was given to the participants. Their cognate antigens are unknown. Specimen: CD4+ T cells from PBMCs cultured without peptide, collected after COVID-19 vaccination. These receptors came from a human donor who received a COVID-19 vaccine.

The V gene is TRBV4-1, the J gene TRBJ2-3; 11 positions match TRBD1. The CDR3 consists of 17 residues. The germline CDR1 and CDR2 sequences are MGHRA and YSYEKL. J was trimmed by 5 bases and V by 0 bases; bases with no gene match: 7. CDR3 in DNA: TGCGCCAGCAGCCAAGATGGACAGGGGGCAGTAAGAGATACGCAGTATTTT. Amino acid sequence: CASSQDGQGAVRDTQYF.

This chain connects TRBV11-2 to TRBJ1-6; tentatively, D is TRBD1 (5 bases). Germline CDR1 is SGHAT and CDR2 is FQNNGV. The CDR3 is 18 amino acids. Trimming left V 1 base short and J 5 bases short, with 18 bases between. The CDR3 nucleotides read TGTGCCAGCAGCTTAGGTTTCTGGGACTTAAGGGATAATTCACCCCTCCACTTT. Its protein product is CASSLGFWDLRDNSPLHF.

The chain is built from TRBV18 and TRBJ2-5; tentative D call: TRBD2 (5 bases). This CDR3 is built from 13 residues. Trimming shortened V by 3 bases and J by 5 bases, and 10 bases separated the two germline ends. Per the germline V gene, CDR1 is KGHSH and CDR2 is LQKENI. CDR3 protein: CASSPEGMETQYF. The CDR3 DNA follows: TGTGCCAGCTCACCCGAGGGAATGGAGACCCAGTACTTC.

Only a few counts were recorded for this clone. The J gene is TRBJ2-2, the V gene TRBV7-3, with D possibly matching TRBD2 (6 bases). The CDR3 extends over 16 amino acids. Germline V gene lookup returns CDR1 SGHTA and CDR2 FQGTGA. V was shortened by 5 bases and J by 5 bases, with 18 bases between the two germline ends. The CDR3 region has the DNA TGTGCCAGCAGCCAGCCCGGGGGACCTTCAACCGGGGAGCTGTTTTTT. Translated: CASSQPGGPSTGELFF.

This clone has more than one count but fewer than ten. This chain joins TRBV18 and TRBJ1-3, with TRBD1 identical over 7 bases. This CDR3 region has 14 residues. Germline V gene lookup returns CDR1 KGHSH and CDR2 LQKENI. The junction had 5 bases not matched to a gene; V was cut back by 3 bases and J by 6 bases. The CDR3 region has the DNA TGTGCCAGCTCACCGACAGGGATCCCAAACACCATATATTTT. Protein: CASSPTGIPNTIYF.

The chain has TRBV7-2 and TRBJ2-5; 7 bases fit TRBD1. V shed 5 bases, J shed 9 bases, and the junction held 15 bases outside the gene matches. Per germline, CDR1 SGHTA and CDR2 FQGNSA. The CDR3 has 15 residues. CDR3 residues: CASSPEPGQAWAQYF. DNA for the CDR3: TGTGCCAGCAGCCCTGAGCCCGGACAGGCTTGGGCCCAGTACTTC.

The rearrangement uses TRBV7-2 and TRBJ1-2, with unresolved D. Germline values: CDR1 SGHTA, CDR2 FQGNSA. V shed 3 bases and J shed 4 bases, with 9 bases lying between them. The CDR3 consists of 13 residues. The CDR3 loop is CASSFESGYGYTF. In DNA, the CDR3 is TGTGCCAGCAGCTTTGAATCGGGCTATGGCTACACCTTC.

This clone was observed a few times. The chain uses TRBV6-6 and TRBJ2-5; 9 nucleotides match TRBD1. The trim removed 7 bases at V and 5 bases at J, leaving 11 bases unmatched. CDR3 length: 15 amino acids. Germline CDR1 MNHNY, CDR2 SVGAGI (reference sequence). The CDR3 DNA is TGTGCCAGCACCCGGACGGGGACAGGGAAGGAGACCCAGTACTTC. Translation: CASTRTGTGKETQYF.

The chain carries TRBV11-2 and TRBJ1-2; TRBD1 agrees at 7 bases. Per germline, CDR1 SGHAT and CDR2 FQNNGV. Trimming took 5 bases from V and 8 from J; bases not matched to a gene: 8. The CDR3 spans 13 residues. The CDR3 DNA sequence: TGTGCCAGCAGCCAGAATTTGACAGGGGGCTACACCTTC. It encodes CASSQNLTGGYTF. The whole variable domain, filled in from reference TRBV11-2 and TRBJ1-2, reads EAGVAQSPRYKIIEKRQSVAFWCNPISGHATLYWYQQILGQGPKLLIQFQNNGVVDDSQLPKDRFSAERLKGVDSTLKIQPAKLEDSAVYLCASSQNLTGGYTFGSGTRLTVV.

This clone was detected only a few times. The CDR3 sequence: CATSRPNTGELFF. The CDR3 coding sequence is TGTGCCACCAGCAGGCCCAACACCGGGGAGCTGTTTTTT. This chain links TRBV15 with TRBJ2-2; D gene unclear. The length of the CDR3 is 13 residues. Per the germline V gene, CDR1 is LNHNV and CDR2 is YYDKDF (reference sequence). V gave up 3 bases and J gave up 2 bases, with 4 bases separating them.

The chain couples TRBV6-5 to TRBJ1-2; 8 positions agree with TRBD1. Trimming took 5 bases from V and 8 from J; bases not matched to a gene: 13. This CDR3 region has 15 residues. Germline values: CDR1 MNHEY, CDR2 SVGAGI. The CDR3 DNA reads TGTGCCAGCAGTACCTTATGGCAGGGGGCGGGAGGCTACACCTTC. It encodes CASSTLWQGAGGYTF.

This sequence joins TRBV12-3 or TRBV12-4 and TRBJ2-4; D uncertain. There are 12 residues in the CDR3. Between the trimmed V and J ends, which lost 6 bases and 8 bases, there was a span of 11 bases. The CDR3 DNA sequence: TGTGCCAGCAGGTACGATGGAGACATTCAGTACTTC. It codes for CASRYDGDIQYF.

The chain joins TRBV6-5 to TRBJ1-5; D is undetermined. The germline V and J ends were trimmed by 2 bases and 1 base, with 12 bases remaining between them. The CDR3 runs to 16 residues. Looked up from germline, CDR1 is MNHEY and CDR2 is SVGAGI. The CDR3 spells CASSYGAFGSNQPQHF. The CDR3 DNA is TGTGCCAGCAGTTACGGAGCATTCGGGAGCAATCAGCCCCAGCATTTT.

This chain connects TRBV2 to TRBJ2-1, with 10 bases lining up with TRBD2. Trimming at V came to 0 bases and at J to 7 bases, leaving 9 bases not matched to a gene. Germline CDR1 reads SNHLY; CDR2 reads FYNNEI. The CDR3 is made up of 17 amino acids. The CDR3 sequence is CASSEAGQGTSVNEQFF. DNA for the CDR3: TGTGCCAGCAGTGAAGCTGGGCAGGGGACTAGCGTGAATGAGCAGTTCTTC.

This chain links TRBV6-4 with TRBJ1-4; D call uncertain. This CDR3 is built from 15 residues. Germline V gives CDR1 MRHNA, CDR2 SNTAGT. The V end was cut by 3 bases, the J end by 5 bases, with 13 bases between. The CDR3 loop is CASSESAFGNEKLFF. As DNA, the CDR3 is TGTGCCAGCAGTGAGTCGGCCTTCGGGAATGAAAAACTGTTTTTT.

Here the CDR3 DNA reads TGTGCCAGTAGTATTCTCCCCGGGACCGTCGCGAGGGGGACTGGCTACACCTTC. Its protein is CASSILPGTVARGTGYTF. This sequence joins TRBV19 and TRBJ1-2; TRBD1 might be the D (6 bases). CDR1 LNHDA and CDR2 SQIVND come from the germline V gene (reference sequence). There are 18 residues in the CDR3. V lost 3 bases, J lost 7 bases, and 27 bases lay in between.

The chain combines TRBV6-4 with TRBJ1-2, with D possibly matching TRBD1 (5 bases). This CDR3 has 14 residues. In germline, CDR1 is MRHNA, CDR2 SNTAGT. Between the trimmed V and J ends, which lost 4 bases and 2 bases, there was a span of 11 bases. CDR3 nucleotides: TGTGCCAGCAGTGTACAGGTTGGGAACTATGGCTACACCTTC. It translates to CASSVQVGNYGYTF.

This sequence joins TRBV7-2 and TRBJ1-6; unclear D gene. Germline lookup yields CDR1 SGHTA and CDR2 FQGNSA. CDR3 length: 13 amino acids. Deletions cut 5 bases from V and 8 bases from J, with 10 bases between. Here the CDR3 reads CASSTSRYSPLHF. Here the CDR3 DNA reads TGTGCCAGCAGCACAAGTCGATATTCACCCCTCCACTTT.

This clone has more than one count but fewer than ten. The CDR3 sequence: CASSELGLFGIVGSSYNEQFF. The CDR3 DNA sequence: TGCGCCAGCAGTGAGCTGGGACTGTTTGGAATCGTCGGTTCGTCCTACAATGAGCAGTTCTTC. This chain uses TRBV10-2 with TRBJ2-1; D may be TRBD2 (6 bases). The CDR3 consists of 21 residues. The V end was cut by 2 bases, the J end by 1 base, with 27 bases between. Germline V gene sequence: CDR1 WSHSY, CDR2 SAAADI.

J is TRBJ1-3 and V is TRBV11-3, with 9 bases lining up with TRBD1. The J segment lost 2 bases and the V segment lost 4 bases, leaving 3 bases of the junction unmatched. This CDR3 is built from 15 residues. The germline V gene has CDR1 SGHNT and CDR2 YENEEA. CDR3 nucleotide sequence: TGTGCCAGCAGCTCGGGACAGGGCCCTGGAAACACCATATATTTT. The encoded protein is CASSSGQGPGNTIYF.

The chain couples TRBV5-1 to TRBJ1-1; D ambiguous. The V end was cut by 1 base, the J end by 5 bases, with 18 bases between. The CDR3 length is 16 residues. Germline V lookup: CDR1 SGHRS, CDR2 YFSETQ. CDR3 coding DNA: TGCGCCAGCAGCTTGCTCGTGACTGGCCCGGGTACTGAAGCTTTCTTT. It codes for CASSLLVTGPGTEAFF.

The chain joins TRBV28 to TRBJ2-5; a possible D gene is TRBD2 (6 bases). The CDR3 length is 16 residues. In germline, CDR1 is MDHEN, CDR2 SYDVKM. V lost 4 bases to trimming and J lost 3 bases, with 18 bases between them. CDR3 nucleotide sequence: TGTGCCAGCAGTTCCATTTCCCCGGGGGTGAAAGAGACCCAGTACTTC. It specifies CASSSISPGVKETQYF.

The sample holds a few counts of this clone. CDR3 nucleotides: TGTGCCAGCAACCGGACGGGCTCTGGAAACACCATATATTTT. This gives the protein CASNRTGSGNTIYF. The chain recombines TRBV6-4 with TRBJ1-3; D is undetermined. This CDR3 spans 14 amino acids. The V gene lost 7 bases and the J gene lost 0 bases, with 10 bases spanning the gap. Looked up from germline, CDR1 is MRHNA and CDR2 is SNTAGT.

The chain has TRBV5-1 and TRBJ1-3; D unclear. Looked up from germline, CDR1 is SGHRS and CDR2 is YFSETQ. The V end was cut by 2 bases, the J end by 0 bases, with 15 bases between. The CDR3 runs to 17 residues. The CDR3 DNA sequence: TGCGCCAGCAGCTTAAATCAATGGTCCGTCTCTGGAAACACCATATATTTT. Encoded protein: CASSLNQWSVSGNTIYF.

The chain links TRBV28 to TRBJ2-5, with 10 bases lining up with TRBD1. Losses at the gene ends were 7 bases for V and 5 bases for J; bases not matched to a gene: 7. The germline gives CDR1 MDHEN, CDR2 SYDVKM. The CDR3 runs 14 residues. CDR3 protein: CASIGQGGRETQYF. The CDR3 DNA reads TGTGCCAGCATAGGACAGGGGGGGAGGGAGACCCAGTACTTC.

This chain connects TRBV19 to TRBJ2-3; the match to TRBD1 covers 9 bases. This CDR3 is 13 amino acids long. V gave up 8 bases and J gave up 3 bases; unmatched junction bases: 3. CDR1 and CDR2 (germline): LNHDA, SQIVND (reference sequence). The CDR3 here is CASAGTGTDTQYF. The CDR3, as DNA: TGTGCCAGTGCCGGGACAGGGACAGATACGCAGTATTTT.